Sequencing of this T cell receptor beta chain was carried out in a study of T cells in Graves' hyperthyroidism and ophthalmopathy. V gave up 4 bases and J gave up 3 bases; unmatched junction bases: 11. The germline CDR1 and CDR2 sequences are SGHVS and FQNEAQ. CDR3 length equals 17 residues. Concerning this clonotype itself: A much larger clone differs from this one at a single base, so this may be a read error. This CDR3 is missing its conserved last phenylalanine or tryptophan, likely due to a read error.

Amplification of TCR beta CDR3 regions was performed using RNA transcripts as template. Initially, a first-round RT-PCR of the TCR CDR3 employed the HTBI primer set. MiXCR was run by TCRdb on the multiplex PCR reads, yielding one entry per CDR3 protein. The sample has about 400,000 distinct CDR3 sequences, about 15% seen once. This sequence joins TRBV7-8 and TRBJ1-5, with TRBD1 identical over 8 bases. Material: blood. This sequence was found in a woman under 30 with Graves' hyperthyroidism. The CDR3 reads CASSSTPGTGNNQPQHS. CDR3 nucleotides: TGTGCCAGCAGCTCGACTCCCGGGACAGGTAACAATCAGCCCCAGCATTCT.